The 3 T cell receptor beta chains below were found in one sample sequenced in a study of Graves' ophthalmopathy and Graves' hyperthyroidism. Amplification from RNA transcripts yielded the TCR beta CDR3 regions. The authors performed first-round RT-PCR with HTBI primers and then a second-round multiplex PCR. TCRdb fed the multiplex PCR reads into MiXCR, producing one record per CDR3 protein. The top ten clones hold 3% to 4% of a sample with hundreds of thousands of distinct CDR3 sequences, about 38% of them seen once. Specimen: peripheral blood. All receptors come from an adult man with Graves' ophthalmopathy.

With regard to this clonotype: This may stem from a read error, because a much larger clone lies one nucleotide away. The chain joins TRBV6-1 to TRBJ1-5, with 8 bases that match TRBD1. The junction had 6 bases not matched to a gene; V was cut back by 5 bases and J by 3 bases. Per germline, CDR1 MNHNS and CDR2 SASEGT. CDR3 length equals 15 residues. CDR3 nucleotides: TGTGCCAGCAGTAAACGGGACAGGAACAATCAGCCCCAGCATTTT. Translated, it gives CASSKRDRNNQPQHF.

V and J are TRBV15 and TRBJ1-4, with a tentative D call TRBD1 (6 bases). With 3 bases removed from V and 1 base from J, the gap between germline ends came to 12 bases. The germline CDR1 and CDR2 sequences are LNHNV and YYDKDF (reference sequence). The CDR3 has 16 amino acids. CDR3 sequence (DNA): TGTGCCACCAGCAGTACAGGGTTGGGAACTAATGAAAAACTGTTTTTT. It codes for CATSSTGLGTNEKLFF.

The rearrangement joins TRBV15 to TRBJ1-4, with unresolved D. V was cut by 0 bases and J by 11 bases, with 4 bases left in between. CDR1 and CDR2 from the germline V gene are LNHNV and YYDKDF (reference sequence). The CDR3 totals 11 residues. CDR3 nucleotides: TGTGCCACCAGCAGAGATGGGAAACTGTTTTTT. Amino acids: CATSRDGKLFF. Using reference TRBV15 and TRBJ1-4 for the parts outside the CDR3, the full variable domain is DAMVIQNPRYQVTQFGKPVTLSCSQTLNHNVMYWYQQKSSQAPKLLFHYYDKDFNNEADTPDNFQSRRPNTSFCFLDIRSPGLGDTAMYLCATSRDGKLFFGSGTQLSVL.